One sample yielded the 20 T cell receptor beta chains listed below, sequenced in a study of PD-1 blockade in classical Hodgkin lymphoma. The data were produced by immunoSEQ multiplex PCR, yet TCRdb's version contains in-frame clones alone and is incomplete. This table has 30,000 to 40,000 clones, around 80% appearing once. In every patient, relapse followed autologous stem cell transplantation, while exposure to brentuximab vedotin differed. Source: peripheral blood mononuclear cells (PBMCs), taken before the second cycle of nivolumab. The origin of the receptors is a human donor with classical Hodgkin lymphoma.

V usage is TRBV7-9 and J usage is TRBJ1-2; D unclear. Germline lookup yields CDR1 SEHNR and CDR2 FQNEAQ (reference sequence). Between the trimmed V and J ends, which lost 5 bases and 3 bases, there was a span of 10 bases. This CDR3 spans 13 amino acids. DNA of the CDR3: TGTGCCAGCAGCCCTCCGTGGGACTATGGCTACACCTTC. It codes for CASSPPWDYGYTF.

The chain couples TRBV5-8 to TRBJ2-3; D is ambiguous. Germline-derived CDR1 and CDR2 are SGHTS and YDEGEE. Trimming pared 3 bases from V and 2 bases from J, leaving 10 bases between. The CDR3 runs 14 residues. In nucleotides, the CDR3 is TGTGCCAGCAGCTCTCCGAAATACACAGATACGCAGTATTTT. Protein product: CASSSPKYTDTQYF. The whole variable domain, filled in from reference TRBV5-8 and TRBJ2-3, reads EAGVTQSPTHLIKTRGQQATLRCSPISGHTSVYWYQQALGLGLQFLLWYDEGEERNRGNFPPRFSGRQFPNYSSELNVNALELEDSALYLCASSSPKYTDTQYFGPGTRLTVL.

The chain has TRBV4-1 and TRBJ2-1; 9 positions match TRBD1. Germline CDR1 and CDR2: MGHRA and YSYEKL. The CDR3 is made up of 16 amino acids. The J segment lost 6 bases and the V segment lost 5 bases, leaving 11 bases of the junction unmatched. The CDR3 DNA sequence: TGCGCCAGCAGCATCCGGGACAGGGCGACGGGCAATGAGCAGTTCTTC. This codes for CASSIRDRATGNEQFF.

V and J are TRBV2 and TRBJ2-2; TRBD1 might be the D (6 bases). This CDR3 comprises 14 residues. CDR1 and CDR2 from the germline V gene are SNHLY and FYNNEI. V lost 7 bases and J lost 6, with 15 bases in between. The CDR3 nucleotides are TGTGCCAGCATGCGTGTCAGGGGAGCCGGGGAGCTGTTTTTT. Translation: CASMRVRGAGELFF.

This chain joins TRBV5-4 and TRBJ1-1; D remains ambiguous. Trimming took 0 bases from V and 0 from J, leaving 6 bases between them. The V gene's germline CDR1 is SGHNT and CDR2 YYREEE (reference sequence). The CDR3 totals 14 residues. CDR3 in amino acids: CASSLGSVNTEAFF. DNA of the CDR3: TGTGCCAGCAGCTTGGGGAGTGTGAACACTGAAGCTTTCTTT.

V gene TRBV29-1 combines with J gene TRBJ1-2; TRBD1 matches 7 bases. CDR3 length equals 12 residues. V shed 3 bases and J 8 bases; nucleotides not matched to a gene: 6. CDR1 SQVTM and CDR2 ANQGSEA come from the germline V gene. The CDR3 DNA reads TGCAGCGTTGAGACAGGGATAGAGGGCTACACCTTC. This sequence encodes CSVETGIEGYTF.

This chain uses TRBV2 with TRBJ1-3; 9 bases line up with TRBD1. V lost 5 bases, J lost 4 bases, and 6 bases stayed unmatched. This CDR3 region has 15 residues. CDR1 is SNHLY, CDR2 FYNNEI, per germline. CDR3 sequence (DNA): TGTGCCAGCAGTTTACAGGGGGCGCGGGGAAACACCATATATTTT. Translating gives CASSLQGARGNTIYF.

The chain links TRBV9 to TRBJ2-5; the match to TRBD2 covers 15 bases. The CDR3 consists of 16 residues. Germline assignment: CDR1 SGDLS and CDR2 YYNGEE. J gave up 2 bases and V 4 bases, and 3 bases lay outside the gene matches. The DNA of the CDR3 is TGTGCCAGCAGCTTAGGACTAGCGGGGGGGCAAGAGACCCAGTACTTC. This translates into CASSLGLAGGQETQYF.

V usage is TRBV5-1 and J usage is TRBJ2-5; no reliable D call. Trimming took 5 bases from V and 0 from J, leaving 11 bases between them. The CDR3 runs to 14 residues. Germline CDR1 and CDR2: SGHRS and YFSETQ. In DNA form, the CDR3 reads TGCGCCAGCAGGACGTTCCCGTACCAAGAGACCCAGTACTTC. Its translation: CASRTFPYQETQYF.

This chain connects TRBV13 to TRBJ2-7, with TRBD1 identical over 11 bases. V shed 3 bases and J 4 bases; nucleotides not matched to a gene: 8. The CDR3 covers 16 residues. Per germline, CDR1 PRHDT and CDR2 FYEKMQ (reference sequence). The CDR3 bases are TGTGCCAGCAGCTTGTGGTTGGGGACAGGGGGTTACGAGCAGTACTTC. It translates to CASSLWLGTGGYEQYF.

The chain carries TRBV7-9 and TRBJ2-3; the D gene is possibly TRBD1 (5 bases). Looked up from germline, CDR1 is SEHNR and CDR2 is FQNEAQ (reference sequence). This CDR3 has 13 amino acids. V was cut by 5 bases and J by 5 bases, with 11 bases left in between. CDR3 residues: CASSPSGQDTQYF. The CDR3 coding sequence is TGTGCCAGCAGCCCCTCAGGGCAAGATACGCAGTATTTT.

This chain joins TRBV7-6 and TRBJ1-2; the D gene is possibly TRBD1 (6 bases). This CDR3 is built from 15 residues. Trimming pared 5 bases from V and 3 bases from J, leaving 16 bases between. The V gene's germline CDR1 is SGHVS and CDR2 FNYEAQ. The CDR3 nucleotides are TGTGCCAGCAGCCCAGGGGTTTTCTCCGACTATGGCTACACCTTC. It is translated as CASSPGVFSDYGYTF.

This chain joins TRBV5-1 and TRBJ1-2, with TRBD1 matching over 8 bases. The CDR3 is 14 amino acids. The junction had 4 bases not matched to a gene; V was cut back by 2 bases and J by 4 bases. The germline gives CDR1 SGHRS, CDR2 YFSETQ. DNA of the CDR3: TGCGCCAGCAGCTTTGGAGACAGGGGCTATGGCTACACCTTC. Translating it yields CASSFGDRGYGYTF.

The CDR3 DNA sequence: TGTGCCAGCAGCCAAGTTGCGGGGGGGGTCACAGATACGCAGTATTTT. It translates to CASSQVAGGVTDTQYF. This chain links TRBV4-2 with TRBJ2-3; 9 bases line up with TRBD2. The V segment lost 1 base and the J segment 2 bases; nucleotides outside the gene matches: 4. The length of the CDR3 is 16 residues. Germline CDR1 is LGHNA and CDR2 is YNFKEQ.

In DNA, the CDR3 is TGTGCCAGCAGCCAACCAATCTCTGGGGCCAACGTCCTGACTTTC. Residues: CASSQPISGANVLTF. V and J are TRBV7-6 and TRBJ2-6; D is undetermined. This CDR3 has 15 amino acids. The germline V gene encodes CDR1 SGHVS and CDR2 FNYEAQ. Trimming pared 5 bases from V and 0 bases from J, leaving 8 bases between.

V usage is TRBV6-6 and J usage is TRBJ1-1; D is unresolved. V lost 6 bases and J 2 bases, leaving 10 bases between the germline ends. The CDR3 extends over 13 amino acids. CDR1 is MNHNY, CDR2 SVGAGI, per germline (reference sequence). CDR3 bases: TGTGCCAGCAGAAAGCGTCCCAACACTGAAGCTTTCTTT. This codes for CASRKRPNTEAFF.

DNA for the CDR3: TGCGCCAGCAGCCCGGCCGGGGGAATCAACACTGAAGCTTTCTTT. Translation: CASSPAGGINTEAFF. The chain uses TRBV5-1 and TRBJ1-1, with D perhaps matching TRBD1 (5 bases). V lost 4 bases and J lost 2, with 15 bases in between. The CDR3 covers 15 residues. The V gene's germline CDR1 is SGHRS and CDR2 YFSETQ. Using reference TRBV5-1 and TRBJ1-1 for the parts outside the CDR3, the full variable domain is KAGVTQTPRYLIKTRGQQVTLSCSPISGHRSVSWYQQTPGQGLQFLFEYFSETQRNKGNFPGRFSGRQFSNSRSEMNVSTLELGDSALYLCASSPAGGINTEAFFGQGTRLTVV.

The sample holds a few counts of this clone. The chain uses TRBV10-3 and TRBJ2-3; no clear D. Germline lookup yields CDR1 ENHRY and CDR2 SYGVKD. The CDR3 sequence is 12 residues long. Deletions cut 3 bases from V and 5 bases from J, with 6 bases between. The CDR3 protein is CAISESGDTQYF. In DNA, the CDR3 is TGTGCCATCAGTGAATCGGGAGATACGCAGTATTTT.

As for this clone: One junction end does not reproduce the germline sequence, and a read error may be involved. The chain employs TRBV7-3 and TRBJ2-7; the D gene is possibly TRBD1 (6 bases). Germline V gives CDR1 SGHTA, CDR2 FQGTGA. This CDR3 is 12 amino acids long. The CDR3 reads CARDRRKPVLDF. The CDR3 nucleotides read TGTGCCAGAGACAGGCGAAAGCCAGTTTTGGACTTC.

This clone appeared a few times. The V gene is TRBV7-2, the J gene TRBJ2-1, with 10 bases identical to TRBD2. The V gene's germline CDR1 is SGHTA and CDR2 FQGNSA. CDR3 size: 15 residues. V shed 5 bases and J 5 bases; nucleotides not matched to a gene: 6. The CDR3 loop is CASSLLAGANNEQFF. CDR3 DNA sequence: TGTGCCAGCAGCCTCCTAGCGGGGGCCAACAATGAGCAGTTCTTC.